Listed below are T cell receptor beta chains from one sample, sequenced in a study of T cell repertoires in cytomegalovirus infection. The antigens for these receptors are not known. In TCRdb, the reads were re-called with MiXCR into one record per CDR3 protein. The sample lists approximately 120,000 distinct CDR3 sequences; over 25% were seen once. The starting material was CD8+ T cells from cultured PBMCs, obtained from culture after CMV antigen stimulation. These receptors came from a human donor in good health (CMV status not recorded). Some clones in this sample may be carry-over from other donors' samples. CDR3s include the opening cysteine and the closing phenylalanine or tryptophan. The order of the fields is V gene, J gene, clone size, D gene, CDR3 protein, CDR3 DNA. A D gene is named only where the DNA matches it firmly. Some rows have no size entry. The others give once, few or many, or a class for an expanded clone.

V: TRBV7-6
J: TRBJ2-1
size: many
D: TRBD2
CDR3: CASSLASGGVSYNEQFF
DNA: TGTGCCAGCAGCTTAGCGAGCGGGGGGGTCTCGTACAATGAGCAGTTCTTC

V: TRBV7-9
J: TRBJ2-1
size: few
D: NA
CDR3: CASSLRTNHYNEQFF
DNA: TGTGCCAGCAGCTTAAGGACAAATCACTACAATGAGCAGTTCTTC

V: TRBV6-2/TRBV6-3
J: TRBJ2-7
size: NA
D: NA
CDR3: CASSYEGVLYEQYF
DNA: TGTGCCAGCAGTTACGAGGGGGTGCTCTACGAGCAGTACTTC

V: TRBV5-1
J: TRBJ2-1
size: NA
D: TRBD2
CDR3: CASSSGTSGGFYNEQFF
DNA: TGCGCCAGCAGCTCTGGGACTAGCGGGGGTTTCTACAATGAGCAGTTCTTC

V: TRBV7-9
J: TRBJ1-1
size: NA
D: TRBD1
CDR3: CASSPETGEDTEAFF
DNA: TGTGCCAGCAGCCCGGAGACAGGGGAGGACACTGAAGCTTTCTTT

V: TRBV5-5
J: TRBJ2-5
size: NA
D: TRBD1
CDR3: CASSSGRTGGQETQYF
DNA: TGTGCCAGCAGCTCTGGCCGGACAGGGGGCCAGGAGACCCAGTACTTC

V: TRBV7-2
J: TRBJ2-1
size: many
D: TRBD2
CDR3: CASSPWTSGGEQFF
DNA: TGTGCCAGCAGCCCGTGGACTAGCGGGGGGGAGCAGTTCTTC

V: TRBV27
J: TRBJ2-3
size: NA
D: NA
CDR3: CASSLTGVHTQYF
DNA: TGTGCCAGCAGTTTGACTGGGGTCCATACGCAGTATTTT

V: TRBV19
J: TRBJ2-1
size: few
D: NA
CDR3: CASKYTTGDPYNEQFF
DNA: TGTGCCAGTAAATACACCACAGGTGACCCCTACAATGAGCAGTTCTTC

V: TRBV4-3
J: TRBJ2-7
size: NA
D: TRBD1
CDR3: CASSQAPGRGNEQYF
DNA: TGCGCCAGCAGCCAAGCGCCCGGCAGGGGGAACGAGCAGTACTTC

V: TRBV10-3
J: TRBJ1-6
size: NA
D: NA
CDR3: CAISENEQGWDSPLHF
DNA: TGTGCCATCAGTGAGAATGAACAGGGTTGGGATTCACCCCTCCACTTT

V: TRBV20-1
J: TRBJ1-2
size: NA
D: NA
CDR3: CSATAPGVYGYTF
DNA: TGCAGTGCTACCGCTCCGGGGGTCTATGGCTACACCTTC

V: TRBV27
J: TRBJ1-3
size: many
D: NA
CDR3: CASSRLAAGNTIYF
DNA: TGTGCCAGCAGCCGGTTGGCGGCTGGAAACACCATATATTTT

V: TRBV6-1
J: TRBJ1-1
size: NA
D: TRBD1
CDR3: CASSEWTGNTEAFF
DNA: TGTGCCAGCAGTGAATGGACAGGGAACACTGAAGCTTTCTTT

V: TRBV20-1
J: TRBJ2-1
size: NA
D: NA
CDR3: CSARDRGLSSYNEQFF
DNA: TGCAGTGCTAGAGACAGGGGCCTCAGCTCCTACAATGAGCAGTTCTTC

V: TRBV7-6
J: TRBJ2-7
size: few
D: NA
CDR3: CASSSPRGNEQYF
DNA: TGTGCCAGCAGCTCACCTAGAGGGAACGAGCAGTACTTC

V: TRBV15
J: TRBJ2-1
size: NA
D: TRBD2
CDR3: CATSPSLAVYNEQFF
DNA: TGTGCCACCAGCCCCAGCCTAGCGGTTTACAATGAGCAGTTCTTC

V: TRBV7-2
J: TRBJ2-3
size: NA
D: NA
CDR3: CASSLGQTSTSTDTQYF
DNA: TGTGCCAGCAGCTTAGGGCAGACCAGTACTAGCACAGATACGCAGTATTTT

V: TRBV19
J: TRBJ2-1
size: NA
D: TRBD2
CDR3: CASSMGGTYNEQFF
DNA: TGTGCCAGTAGTATGGGGGGGACCTACAATGAGCAGTTCTTC

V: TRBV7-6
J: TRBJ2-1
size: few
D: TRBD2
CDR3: CASSGAGGSILSSNEQFF
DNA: TGTGCCAGCAGCGGCGCCGGGGGGTCAATCCTCTCTTCGAATGAGCAGTTCTTC

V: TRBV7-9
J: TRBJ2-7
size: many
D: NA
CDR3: CASSSQTGQIYEQYF
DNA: TGTGCCAGCAGCTCCCAGACAGGACAGATTTACGAGCAGTACTTC

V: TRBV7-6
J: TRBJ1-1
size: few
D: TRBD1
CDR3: CASSLVSGGEEAFF
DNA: TGTGCCAGCAGCTTAGTGTCAGGGGGGGAAGAAGCTTTCTTT

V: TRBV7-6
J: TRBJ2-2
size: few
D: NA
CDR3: CASSAGGELFF
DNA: TGTGCCAGCAGCGCGGGCGGGGAGCTGTTTTTT

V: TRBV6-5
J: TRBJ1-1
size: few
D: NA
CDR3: CASSYSRGMNTEAFF
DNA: TGTGCCAGCAGTTACTCGCGGGGAATGAACACTGAAGCTTTCTTT

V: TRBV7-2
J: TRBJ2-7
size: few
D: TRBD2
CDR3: CASSSVDLAAYEQYF
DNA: TGTGCCAGCAGCTCAGTCGACCTAGCGGCCTACGAGCAGTACTTC

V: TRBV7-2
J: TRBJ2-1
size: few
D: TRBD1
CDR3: CASSLVLRDRLFNEQFF
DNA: TGTGCCAGCAGCTTAGTGCTCCGGGACAGACTATTCAATGAGCAGTTCTTC

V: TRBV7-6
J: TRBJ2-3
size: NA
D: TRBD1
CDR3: CASSPGQGGAAQYF
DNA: TGTGCCAGCAGCCCCGGACAGGGTGGGGCGGCGCAGTATTTT

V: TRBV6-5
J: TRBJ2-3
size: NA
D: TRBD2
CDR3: CASSSGLAGLTDTQYF
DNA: TGTGCCAGCAGTTCCGGACTAGCGGGGTTGACAGATACGCAGTATTTT

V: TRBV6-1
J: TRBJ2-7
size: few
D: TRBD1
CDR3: CASSEWTGDTYEQYF
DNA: TGTGCCAGCAGCGAGTGGACAGGGGACACCTACGAGCAGTACTTC

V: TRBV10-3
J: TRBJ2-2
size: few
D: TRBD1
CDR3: CAISGPRQGVTGELFF
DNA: TGTGCCATCAGTGGGCCTAGACAGGGGGTCACCGGGGAGCTGTTTTTT

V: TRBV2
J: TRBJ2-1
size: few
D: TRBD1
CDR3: CAIRGRTGDGDEQFF
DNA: TGTGCCATCAGGGGCAGGACAGGGGATGGGGATGAGCAGTTCTTC

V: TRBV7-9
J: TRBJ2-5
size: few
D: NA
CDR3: CASSARETQYF
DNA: TGTGCCAGCAGCGCTCGGGAGACCCAGTACTTC

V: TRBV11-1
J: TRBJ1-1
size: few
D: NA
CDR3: CASSPGGTPEAFF
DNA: TGTGCCAGCAGCCCGGGAGGGACCCCTGAAGCTTTCTTT

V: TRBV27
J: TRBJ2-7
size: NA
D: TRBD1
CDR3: CASSPQDREPYEQYF
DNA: TGTGCCAGCAGTCCGCAAGACAGGGAGCCCTACGAGCAGTACTTC

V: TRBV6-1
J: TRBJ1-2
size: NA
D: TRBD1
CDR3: CASRYQGVGYTF
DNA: TGTGCCAGCAGATATCAGGGGGTTGGCTACACCTTC

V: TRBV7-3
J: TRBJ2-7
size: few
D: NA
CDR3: CASSTTGPLGYEQYF
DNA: TGTGCCAGCAGTACAACGGGACCCCTGGGGTACGAGCAGTACTTC

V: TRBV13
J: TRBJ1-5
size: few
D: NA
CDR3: CASSAGPNQPQHF
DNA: TGTGCCAGCAGCGCCGGACCAAATCAGCCCCAGCATTTT

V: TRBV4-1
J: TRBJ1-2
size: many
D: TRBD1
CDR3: CASSQEDRSFNYGYTF
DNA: TGCGCCAGCAGCCAAGAGGACAGGAGTTTTAACTATGGCTACACCTTC

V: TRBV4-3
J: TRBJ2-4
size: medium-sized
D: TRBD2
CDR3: CASSQGLANGNIQYF
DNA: TGCGCCAGCAGCCAAGGACTAGCTAATGGAAACATTCAGTACTTC

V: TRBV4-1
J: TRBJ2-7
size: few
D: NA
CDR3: CASSQQKGGYEQYF
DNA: TGCGCCAGCAGCCAACAAAAGGGCGGCTACGAGCAGTACTTC

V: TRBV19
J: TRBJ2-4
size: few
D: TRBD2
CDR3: CASSIFSGGKENIQYF
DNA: TGTGCCAGTAGTATCTTTTCGGGGGGTAAGGAAAACATTCAGTACTTC

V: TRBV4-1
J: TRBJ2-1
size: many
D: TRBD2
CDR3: CASSQPWGLHHEQFF
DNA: TGCGCCAGCAGCCAGCCTTGGGGACTACACCATGAGCAGTTCTTC

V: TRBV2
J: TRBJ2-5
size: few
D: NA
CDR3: CASSERGALKTQYF
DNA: TGTGCCAGCAGTGAGCGAGGGGCTCTGAAGACCCAGTACTTC

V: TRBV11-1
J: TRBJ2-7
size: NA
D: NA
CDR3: CASSLDSLLRWEQYF
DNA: TGTGCCAGCAGCCTGGACAGCCTACTTCGGTGGGAGCAGTACTTC

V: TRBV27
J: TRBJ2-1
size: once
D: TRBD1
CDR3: CASSSDPYTGVANEQFF
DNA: TGTGCCAGCAGTTCCGACCCGTATACAGGGGTGGCAAATGAGCAGTTCTTC

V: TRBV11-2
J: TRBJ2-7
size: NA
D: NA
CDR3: CASSSTGGYEQYF
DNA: TGTGCCAGCAGCTCCACTGGAGGGTACGAGCAGTACTTC

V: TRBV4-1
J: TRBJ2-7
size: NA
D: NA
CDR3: CASSQEGSSYEQYF
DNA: TGCGCCAGCAGCCAAGAAGGCAGTTCCTACGAGCAGTACTTC

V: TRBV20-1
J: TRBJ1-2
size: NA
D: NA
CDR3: CSARTVPSGYTF
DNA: TGCAGTGCTAGGACGGTGCCGTCGGGCTACACCTTC

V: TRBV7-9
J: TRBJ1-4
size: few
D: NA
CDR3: CASSSSGTGPSEGKLFF
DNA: TGTGCCAGCAGTTCCTCGGGAACGGGACCCTCGGAGGGAAAACTGTTTTTT

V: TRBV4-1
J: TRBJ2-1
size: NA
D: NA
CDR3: CASSQEGGRGRLGNEQFF
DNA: TGCGCCAGCAGCCAAGAAGGTGGACGGGGTCGTCTTGGGAATGAGCAGTTCTTC

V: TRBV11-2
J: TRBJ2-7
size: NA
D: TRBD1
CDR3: CASSPPGTGVNEQYF
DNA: TGTGCCAGCAGCCCCCCCGGGACAGGGGTCAACGAGCAGTACTTC

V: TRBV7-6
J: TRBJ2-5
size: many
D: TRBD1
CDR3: CASSLAGGSPQETQYF
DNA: TGTGCCAGCAGCTTGGCAGGGGGATCTCCGCAAGAGACCCAGTACTTC